The present T cell receptor (beta chain) was sequenced within a study of response to subunit inactivated influenza vaccine. TCRdb analysed the RT-PCR reads with MiXCR anew, one entry per CDR3 protein. Seen here are about 530,000 distinct CDR3 sequences, 10% to 15% observed once, and the top ten hold roughly 10%. This clonotype was picked up a small number of times. CDR3 length: 15 residues. The germline V gene encodes CDR1 SGHTA and CDR2 FQGNSA. Trimming stripped 5 bases from V and 4 bases from J, with 15 bases between. This TCR was sampled from a man in his fifties or sixties who received an inactivated influenza vaccine. The source was PBMCs from blood, collected on the day of vaccination. The chain combines TRBV7-2 with TRBJ2-1; possibly TRBD1 for D (6 bases). This CDR3 reads CASSPEGGTYNEQFF. The CDR3 DNA reads TGTGCCAGCAGCCCCGAAGGGGGAACATACAATGAGCAGTTCTTC.